The 5 T cell receptor beta chains in this list originate from one sample, sequenced in a study of blood T cells in healthy people across ages. A second PCR of roughly 7 to 11 cycles used a sample-barcoded 5' primer and a J-beta primer mix. Using its own MiXCR run on the 5' RACE reads, TCRdb lists one record per CDR3 protein. The profile shows roughly 1.5 million distinct CDR3 sequences, 35% to 45% of them singletons. The sample consisted of blood. The receptor source for this set is a woman aged 18-35 years in good health.

This clonotype was seen a few times. The J gene is TRBJ2-7, the V gene TRBV12-3 or TRBV12-4; D is possibly TRBD2 (6 bases). The CDR3 extends over 17 amino acids. V was cut by 3 bases and J by 4 bases, with 22 bases left in between. The CDR3 reads CASSFRVWRELLYEQYF. The CDR3 region has the DNA TGTGCCAGCAGTTTCCGGGTTTGGAGGGAGCTCTTGTACGAGCAGTACTTC.

V gene TRBV20-1 combines with J gene TRBJ2-7; D may be TRBD2 (5 bases). The length of the CDR3 is 15 residues. Germline values: CDR1 DFQATT, CDR2 SNEGSKA (reference sequence). The V end was cut by 2 bases, the J end by 3 bases, with 17 bases between. The CDR3 DNA reads TGCAGTGCTAGATCCCAGGACTCCTCCAACTACGAGCAGTACTTC. This codes for CSARSQDSSNYEQYF.

This clonotype was observed a handful of times. DNA of the CDR3: TGCGCCAGCAGCCACCCCGGGGGAGTTGAAGCAGATACGCAGTATTTT. Translation: CASSHPGGVEADTQYF. This chain connects TRBV4-1 to TRBJ2-3; weak D call: TRBD2 (6 bases). The CDR3 has 16 amino acids. Trimming cost V 3 bases and J 4 bases, with 17 bases left between them. CDR1 and CDR2 (germline): MGHRA, YSYEKL.

The chain joins TRBV7-9 to TRBJ2-1; 9 bases align to TRBD2. CDR1 SEHNR and CDR2 FQNEAQ come from the germline V gene (reference sequence). The CDR3 sequence is 19 residues long. V trimming: 4 bases; J trimming: 1 base; junction bases outside the gene matches: 14. CDR3 coding DNA: TGTGCCAGCAGCTCAAACGTAGGTAGCGGGAGAGGGTCCTACAATGAGCAGTTCTTC. The encoded protein is CASSSNVGSGRGSYNEQFF. Supplemented by reference TRBV7-9 and TRBJ2-1, the full variable domain reads DTGVSQNPRHKITKRGQNVTFRCDPISEHNRLYWYRQTLGQGPEFLTYFQNEAQLEKSRLLSDRFSAERPKGSFSTLEIQRTEQGDSAMYLCASSSNVGSGRGSYNEQFFGPGTRLTVL.

J is TRBJ2-5 and V is TRBV5-6; no clear D gene. This CDR3 spans 12 amino acids. CDR1 is SGHDT, CDR2 YYEEEE, per germline. V was cut by 2 bases and J by 11 bases, with 13 bases left in between. In DNA, the CDR3 is TGTGCCAGCAGCTTTGCAACCAATGAGCAGTACTTC. It codes for CASSFATNEQYF.